A single T cell receptor beta chain is shown here with its context. Its antigen is as yet unknown. The record originates from a study of post-analysis software for immune sequencing data. Whole-study context: Relapsing-remitting, secondary progressive and progressive-relapsing courses of multiple sclerosis were included. Study-level findings and limits: Those samples that were prepared in the same batch co-clustered strongly by F measure. In patients, about five TRBV segments were more frequent than in controls, with TRBV5-6, TRBV5-1 and TRBV20-1 among them. For normalized Chao1 diversity, multiple sclerosis patients scored significantly lower than controls did.

Germline V gene data show CDR1 as DFQATT and CDR2 as SNEGSKA (reference sequence). V lost 0 bases to trimming and J lost 6 bases, with 14 bases between them. This CDR3 contains 15 residues. The authors incorporated unique molecular identifiers into the TCR beta cDNA libraries. Input of roughly 0.85 to 11 million T cells yielded some 500,000 cDNA molecules. TCRdb ran MiXCR on the PCR reads and lists one entry per CDR3 protein. The sample comprises a few hundred thousand distinct CDR3 sequences, under 55% of which are singletons, and about 12% rests with the top ten. This rearrangement joins TRBV20-1 to TRBJ2-2; the D gene could be TRBD1 or TRBD2 (5 bases each). The sample comprised blood. The sequence was collected from a girl aged 10 to 17 with multiple sclerosis. The chain's CDR3 is CSARDHEGTPGELFF. Written as DNA, the CDR3 is TGCAGTGCTAGAGATCATGAAGGGACCCCCGGGGAGCTGTTTTTT.